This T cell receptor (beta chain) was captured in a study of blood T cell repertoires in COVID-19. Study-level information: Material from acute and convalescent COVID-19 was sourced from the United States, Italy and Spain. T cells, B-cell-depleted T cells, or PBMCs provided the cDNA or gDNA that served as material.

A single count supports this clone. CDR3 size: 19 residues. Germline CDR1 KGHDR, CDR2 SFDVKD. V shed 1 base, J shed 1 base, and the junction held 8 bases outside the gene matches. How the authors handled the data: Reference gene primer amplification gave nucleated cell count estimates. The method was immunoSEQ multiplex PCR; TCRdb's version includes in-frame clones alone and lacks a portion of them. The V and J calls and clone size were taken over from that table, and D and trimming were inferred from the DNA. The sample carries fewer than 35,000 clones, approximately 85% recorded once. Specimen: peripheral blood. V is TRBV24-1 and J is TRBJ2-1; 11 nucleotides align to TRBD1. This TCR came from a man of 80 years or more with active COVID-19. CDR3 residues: CATSDFGDRGRRSYNEQFF. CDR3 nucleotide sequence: TGTGCCACCAGTGATTTCGGGGACAGGGGGAGAAGATCCTACAATGAGCAGTTCTTC.